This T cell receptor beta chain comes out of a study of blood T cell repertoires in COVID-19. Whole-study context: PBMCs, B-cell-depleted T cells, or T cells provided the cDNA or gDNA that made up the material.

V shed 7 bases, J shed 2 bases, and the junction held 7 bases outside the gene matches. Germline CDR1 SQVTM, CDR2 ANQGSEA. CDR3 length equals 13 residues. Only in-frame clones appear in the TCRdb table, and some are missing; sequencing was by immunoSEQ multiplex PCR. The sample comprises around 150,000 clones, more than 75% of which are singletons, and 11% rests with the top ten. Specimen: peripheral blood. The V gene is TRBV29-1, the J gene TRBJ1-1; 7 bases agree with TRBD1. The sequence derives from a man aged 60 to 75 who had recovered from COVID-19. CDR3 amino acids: CSALGTANTEAFF. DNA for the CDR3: TGCAGCGCCCTAGGGACAGCAAACACTGAAGCTTTCTTT.